This record covers a single T cell receptor (beta chain). Its antigen is unknown. The sample is drawn from a study of CD8 T cells in ankylosing spondylitis. Overall study findings and caveats: The study looked at matched synovial fluid samples from ankylosing spondylitis patients. Disease-linked clones were reported to be significantly enriched there. For ankylosing spondylitis blood, a TCR beta motif of about eight highly homologous variants appeared characteristic.

V lost 4 bases and J lost 5; bases outside the gene matches: 7. CDR1 and CDR2 (germline): ENHRY, SYGVKD. There are 14 residues in the CDR3. Quantitative 5'-RACE with molecular barcodes generated TCR beta libraries. TCRdb itself ran the 5' RACE reads through MiXCR, one entry per CDR3 protein. The sample consists of some 140,000 distinct CDR3 sequences, 15% to 20% of them appearing once. The sequence came from a male donor with ankylosing spondylitis. V usage is TRBV10-3 and J usage is TRBJ2-5, with 7 bases aligning to TRBD2. The sequenced material came from blood, either unsorted or a sorted T cell fraction (not recorded which). For the CDR3, the DNA is TGTGCCATCAGTGGACTAGCTTCTATGGAGACCCAGTACTTC. This codes for CAISGLASMETQYF.